Shown below are 24 T cell receptor beta chains from a single sample sequenced in a study of blood T cell repertoires in COVID-19. Only in-frame clones appear in the TCRdb table, and some are missing; sequencing was by immunoSEQ multiplex PCR. Here the sample spans under 250,000 clones, about 83% being singletons. Sequencing used peripheral blood. Every receptor here comes from a man aged 50 or older with active or convalescent COVID-19.

This clone was seen a few times. The chain has TRBV2 and TRBJ1-2; 7 bases line up with TRBD1. The CDR3 runs 13 residues. The J segment lost 8 bases and the V segment lost 4 bases, leaving 7 bases of the junction unmatched. Germline V CDR1 and CDR2: SNHLY, FYNNEI. The CDR3: CASSVKQGNGYTF. CDR3 bases: TGTGCCAGCAGTGTAAAACAGGGGAACGGCTACACCTTC.

The chain carries TRBV5-1 and TRBJ2-1; 8 bases are a match to TRBD1. This CDR3 spans 15 amino acids. From germline, CDR1 is SGHRS and CDR2 YFSETQ. V lost 4 bases and J lost 4; bases outside the gene matches: 7. The CDR3 reads CASSQTGDPYNEQFF. In DNA form, the CDR3 reads TGCGCCAGCAGCCAGACAGGGGACCCTTACAATGAGCAGTTCTTC.

V usage is TRBV5-4 and J usage is TRBJ2-1, with TRBD2 matching over 8 bases. CDR3 length: 15 residues. Germline CDR1 reads SGHNT; CDR2 reads YYREEE (reference sequence). The V segment lost 4 bases and the J segment 2 bases; nucleotides outside the gene matches: 5. CDR3 region: CASSPGLVPYNEQFF. Written as DNA, the CDR3 is TGTGCCAGCAGCCCGGGACTAGTTCCCTACAATGAGCAGTTCTTC.

The rearrangement uses TRBV4-2 and TRBJ2-7; TRBD2 might be the D (6 bases). This CDR3 has 15 residues. Germline-derived CDR1 and CDR2 are LGHNA and YNFKEQ. Deletions cut 1 base from V and 0 bases from J, with 10 bases between. Here the CDR3 reads CASSQAGVGSYEQYF. The CDR3 DNA reads as TGTGCCAGCAGCCAAGCGGGGGTGGGCTCCTACGAGCAGTACTTC.

The V call is TRBV10-2, the J call TRBJ1-4; the D gene is possibly TRBD1 (5 bases). CDR1 and CDR2 from the germline V gene are WSHSY and SAAADI. The CDR3 loop spans 15 amino acids. Trimming left V 2 bases short and J 7 bases short, with 14 bases between. This chain's CDR3 is CASSEPGGSGEKLFF. CDR3 DNA sequence: TGCGCCAGCAGTGAGCCCGGGGGATCGGGTGAAAAACTGTTTTTT.

This clone was counted only a few times. The chain employs TRBV6-5 and TRBJ1-1, with 7 nucleotides matching TRBD1. The V gene's germline CDR1 is MNHEY and CDR2 SVGAGI. The length of the CDR3 is 15 residues. V lost 2 bases to trimming and J lost 5 bases; unmatched junction nucleotides: 8. The CDR3: CASSYTNRGRTEAFF. CDR3 bases: TGTGCCAGCAGTTACACCAACAGGGGTCGGACTGAAGCTTTCTTT.

The chain recombines TRBV30 with TRBJ2-7; the match to TRBD1 covers 8 bases. V was clipped by 1 base and J by 5 bases; unmatched bases: 10. The CDR3 has 15 residues. Germline V CDR1 and CDR2: GTSNPN, SVGIG (reference sequence). The CDR3 region has the DNA TGTGCCTGGAGTGGGACAGGGCGAGTCCTCAACGAGCAGTACTTC. It yields the protein CAWSGTGRVLNEQYF.

The chain couples TRBV14 to TRBJ1-1, with D tentatively TRBD1 (5 bases). V shed 4 bases and J shed 4 bases, with 16 bases lying between them. The CDR3 has 15 amino acids. Germline CDR1 reads SGHDN; CDR2 reads FVKESK. CDR3 nucleotide sequence: TGTGCCAGCAGCCTTTTGGACGGGGGGGGCACTGAAGCTTTCTTT. Protein: CASSLLDGGGTEAFF.

V is TRBV9 and J is TRBJ2-7, with 8 positions matching TRBD2. Trimming took 3 bases from V and 3 from J; bases not matched to a gene: 5. CDR3 length: 14 amino acids. Germline loops: CDR1 SGDLS, CDR2 YYNGEE. This CDR3 is CASSGGTRVYEQYF. CDR3 nucleotides: TGTGCCAGCAGCGGCGGGACTAGGGTCTACGAGCAGTACTTC.

This clone was observed a few times. DNA for the CDR3: TGTGCCAGCAGCTTAAGAGGCGGTCAGCCCCAGCATTTT. Its translation: CASSLRGGQPQHF. This chain connects TRBV7-8 to TRBJ1-5; D is undetermined. The V and J ends lost 2 bases and 6 bases respectively, with 8 bases between them. CDR3 length: 13 residues. Germline V lookup: CDR1 SGHVS, CDR2 FQNEAQ.

V usage is TRBV5-5 and J usage is TRBJ1-2; D is uncertain. The CDR3 is 12 amino acids. The V and J ends lost 0 bases and 8 bases respectively, with 8 bases between them. Germline values: CDR1 SGHKS, CDR2 YYEKEE (reference sequence). CDR3 sequence reads: CASSLGARGYTF. CDR3 bases: TGTGCCAGCAGCTTGGGGGCCAGGGGCTACACCTTC.

J is TRBJ1-2 and V is TRBV28; D gene uncertain. Germline V gene sequence: CDR1 MDHEN, CDR2 SYDVKM. This CDR3 region has 11 residues. V was shortened by 4 bases and J by 5 bases, with 5 bases between the two germline ends. CDR3 in DNA: TGTGCCAGCAGTTCCCTTTATGGCTACACCTTC. Protein product: CASSSLYGYTF.

The V gene is TRBV28, the J gene TRBJ1-1, with 10 bases aligning to TRBD1. The CDR3 is 17 amino acids. Germline V gene data show CDR1 as MDHEN and CDR2 as SYDVKM. V was clipped by 6 bases and J by 5 bases; unmatched bases: 15. Written as DNA, the CDR3 is TGTGCCAGCAGCTATCAGCTACCGCGGGACAGGGGAACTGAAGCTTTCTTT. It yields the protein CASSYQLPRDRGTEAFF.

The gene calls are TRBV11-2 and TRBJ2-7; D is undetermined. The CDR3 covers 11 residues. In germline, CDR1 is SGHAT, CDR2 FQNNGV. Trimming took 5 bases from V and 3 from J, leaving 5 bases between them. For the CDR3, the DNA is TGTGCCAGCAGCCTAAACTACGAGCAGTACTTC. Protein sequence: CASSLNYEQYF.

This chain joins TRBV5-6 and TRBJ2-1; the match to TRBD2 covers 10 bases. J was trimmed by 0 bases and V by 5 bases; bases with no gene match: 8. Germline V gene lookup returns CDR1 SGHDT and CDR2 YYEEEE. The CDR3 consists of 17 residues. CDR3 sequence reads: CASSQLAGPSSYNEQFF. The CDR3 DNA reads TGTGCCAGCAGTCAACTAGCGGGGCCCAGCTCCTACAATGAGCAGTTCTTC.

This chain connects TRBV2 to TRBJ1-1, with a tentative D call TRBD1 (5 bases). V lost 2 bases to trimming and J lost 11 bases, with 15 bases between them. The CDR3 is made up of 13 amino acids. Germline CDR1 SNHLY, CDR2 FYNNEI. CDR3 nucleotide sequence: TGTGCCAGCAGTGAAATGAGGTCAGGGCGCGCTTTCTTT. This encodes CASSEMRSGRAFF.

This chain connects TRBV28 to TRBJ2-3; D possibly corresponds to TRBD2 (6 bases). The CDR3 extends over 14 amino acids. Germline values: CDR1 MDHEN, CDR2 SYDVKM. With 9 bases removed from V and 1 base from J, the gap between germline ends came to 14 bases. The CDR3 DNA reads TGTGCCAGTATTCAGGCTAGCGGCACAGATACGCAGTATTTT. Translated: CASIQASGTDTQYF.

This clone has more than one count but fewer than ten. Here the CDR3 reads CASSPLGTGRYTF. The CDR3 DNA is TGTGCCAGCAGCCCTCTGGGGACAGGGCGCTACACCTTC. The rearrangement uses TRBV4-2 and TRBJ1-2; TRBD1 matches 9 bases. Trimming removed 4 bases from V and 9 bases from J; junction bases left unmatched: 6. Germline values: CDR1 LGHNA, CDR2 YNFKEQ. The CDR3 runs 13 residues.

This chain joins TRBV6-6 and TRBJ2-2; weak D call: TRBD1 (6 bases). The germline V and J ends were trimmed by 0 bases and 8 bases, with 13 bases remaining between them. This CDR3 has 15 residues. Germline CDR1 MNHNY, CDR2 SVGAGI (reference sequence). In DNA, the CDR3 is TGTGCCAGCAGTTACTCAGGCGGAAGGGGGGGGGAGCTGTTTTTT. This sequence encodes CASSYSGGRGGELFF.

This chain links TRBV6-5 with TRBJ1-4; D ambiguous. Germline V gene data show CDR1 as MNHEY and CDR2 as SVGAGI. The CDR3 sequence is 14 residues long. Trimming left V 10 bases short and J 12 bases short, with 24 bases between. The CDR3 DNA reads as TGTGCCACCAGACGGACTGAGATGGGGTTAGAACTGTTTTTT. Residues: CATRRTEMGLELFF.

The chain links TRBV6-5 to TRBJ2-7; D unresolved. The CDR3 contains 16 residues. V lost 0 bases, J lost 6 bases, and 18 bases lay in between. In germline, CDR1 is MNHEY, CDR2 SVGAGI. Here the CDR3 reads CASSYSWSPGGGEQYF. CDR3 DNA: TGTGCCAGCAGTTACTCGTGGTCCCCCGGCGGCGGCGAGCAGTACTTC.

The rearrangement uses TRBV6-6 and TRBJ1-1, with 7 bases matching TRBD1. V lost 5 bases and J lost 6; bases outside the gene matches: 12. The CDR3 consists of 15 residues. Germline-derived CDR1 and CDR2 are MNHNY and SVGAGI (reference sequence). The CDR3 bases are TGTGCCAGCAGTAACAGGGGAAGAATGACGGCTGAAGCTTTCTTT. It yields the protein CASSNRGRMTAEAFF.

The CDR3 is CATSREGAGGIYNEQFF. The CDR3 bases are TGTGCCACCAGCAGAGAGGGAGCGGGAGGAATATACAATGAGCAGTTCTTC. The chain recombines TRBV15 with TRBJ2-1; TRBD2 matches 9 bases. The CDR3 is 17 amino acids. Germline V gene lookup returns CDR1 LNHNV and CDR2 YYDKDF (reference sequence). Trimming cost V 0 bases and J 4 bases; bases outside gene matches: 7.

V usage is TRBV19 and J usage is TRBJ1-1, with 10 positions matching TRBD1. Per germline, CDR1 LNHDA and CDR2 SQIVND (reference sequence). Germline trimming cut 5 bases from V and 10 bases from J; bases unmatched to any gene: 13. The CDR3 consists of 15 residues. Here the CDR3 reads CASSPRQGARVRAFF. The CDR3 DNA sequence: TGTGCCAGTAGTCCTCGACAGGGGGCGCGGGTGCGAGCTTTCTTT.